This T cell receptor beta chain was captured in a study of cytomegalovirus exposure and HLA in healthy donors. At the level of the study: As an earlier analysis found, roughly 170 million T cells yielded 90 million to 140 million unique TCR beta sequences. Study findings and constraints: Listed as cytomegalovirus-associated were 150 or so TCR beta chains.

Remarks on this clone: What it binds is unknown.

60 Vbeta and 13 Jbeta primers were used in PCR. Produced via immunoSEQ multiplex PCR; TCRdb's table is partial and in-frame only. This table holds around 150,000 clones, approximately 80% found once. The J segment lost 3 bases and the V segment lost 5 bases, leaving 13 bases of the junction unmatched. The CDR3 extends over 17 amino acids. CDR1 is MDHEN and CDR2 is SYDVKM in the germline V gene. Sequenced material: PBMCs. The clonotype was recovered from a woman aged 18-29 years in good health and CMV-seronegative. The rearrangement uses TRBV28 and TRBJ2-5; 9 nucleotides align to TRBD1. In nucleotides, the CDR3 is TGTGCCAGCAGTCCCAAGCCGGGACAGGGTACCAAAGAGACCCAGTACTTC. Translated: CASSPKPGQGTKETQYF.